The TCR beta chain under discussion was sequenced for a study of identical twins. CDR3 length: 14 amino acids. V was clipped by 0 bases and J by 6 bases, with 7 bases between them. The germline V gene has CDR1 SGDLS and CDR2 YYNGEE. In TCRdb, the 5' RACE reads were re-called with MiXCR into one record per CDR3 protein. The sample contains approximately 590,000 distinct CDR3 sequences, roughly 9.9% of which appear only once. This clonotype was counted a few times. The same specimen was also included in a second study, on yellow fever vaccine responses in identical twins.

The sequence came from a woman between 18 and 30 years old in good health. Sequencing was carried out using PBMCs. The rearrangement links TRBV9 to TRBJ2-6; D is possibly TRBD2 (5 bases). The CDR3 bases are TGTGCCAGCAGCGTAGCCGGGGTGGCCAACGTCCTGACTTTC. Protein product: CASSVAGVANVLTF.